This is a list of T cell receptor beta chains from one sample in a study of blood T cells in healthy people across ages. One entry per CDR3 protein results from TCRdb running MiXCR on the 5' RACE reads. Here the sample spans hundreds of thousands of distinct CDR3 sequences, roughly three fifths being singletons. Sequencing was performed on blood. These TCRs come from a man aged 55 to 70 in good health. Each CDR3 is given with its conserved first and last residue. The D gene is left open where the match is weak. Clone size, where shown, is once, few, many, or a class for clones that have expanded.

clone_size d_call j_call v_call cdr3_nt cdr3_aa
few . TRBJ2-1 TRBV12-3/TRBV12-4 TGTGCCAGCAGCAACGGAGGGGCCGAGCAGTTCTTC CASSNGGAEQFF
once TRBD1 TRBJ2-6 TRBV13 TGTGCCAGCAGCTGGGACAGGGGGCTTTCTGGGGCCAACGTCCTGCCTTTC CASSWDRGLSGANVLPF
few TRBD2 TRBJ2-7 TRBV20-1 TGCAGTGCATCCGGGACTAAGGCAAGAGAGCAGTACTTC CSASGTKAREQYF
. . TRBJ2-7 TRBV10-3 TGTGCCATCGCCTTCTCTCAGGTGGTCTCCGAGCAGTACTTC CAIAFSQVVSEQYF
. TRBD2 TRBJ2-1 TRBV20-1 TGCAGTGCCCCCGGACTAGCGGGGGGGTTGAATGAGCAGTTCTTC CSAPGLAGGLNEQFF
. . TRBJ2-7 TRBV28 TGTGCCAGCAGTTTACGGGGGGCAAACTACGAGCAGTACTTC CASSLRGANYEQYF
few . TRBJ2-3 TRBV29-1 TGCAGCGTTTCCCGGACAGCGCCTAGCACAGATACGCAGTATTTT CSVSRTAPSTDTQYF
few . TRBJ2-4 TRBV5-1 TGCGCCAGCCGACCCGCGGTAGAACAAAACATTCAGTACTTC CASRPAVEQNIQYF
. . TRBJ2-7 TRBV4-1 TGCGCCAGCAGCCAAGAGGTGGACTCCTACGAGCAGTACTTC CASSQEVDSYEQYF
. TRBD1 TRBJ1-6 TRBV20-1 TGCAGTGCTAGGACAGGGGTTAATTCACCCCTCCACTTT CSARTGVNSPLHF
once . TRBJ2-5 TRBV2 TGTGCCAGCAGTGAAAGGCCAGGACTTATCCAAGAGACCCAGTACTTC CASSERPGLIQETQYF
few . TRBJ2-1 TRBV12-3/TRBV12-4 TGTGCCAGCAGTTTAGACCCGCGGGATGGGTTCTTC CASSLDPRDGFF
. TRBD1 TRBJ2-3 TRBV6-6 TGTGCCGGTGGGACAGGGAGCACAGATACGCAGTATTTT CAGGTGSTDTQYF
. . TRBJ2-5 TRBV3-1 TGTGCCAGCAGCCAAGTGAACGGCCAAGAGACCCAGTACTTC CASSQVNGQETQYF
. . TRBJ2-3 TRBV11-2 TGTGCCAGCAGCTTAGTTGGAGGAGCTAGCACAGATACGCAGTATTTT CASSLVGGASTDTQYF
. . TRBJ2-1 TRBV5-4 TGTGCCAGCAGCGGGGGGGGGCAGAGGTCGAATGAGCAGTTCTTC CASSGGGQRSNEQFF
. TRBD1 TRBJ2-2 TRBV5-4 TGTGCCAGCAACCTGGGACAGACCACCGGGGAGCTGTTTTTT CASNLGQTTGELFF
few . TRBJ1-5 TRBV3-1 TGTGCCAGCAGACAAGGGTTAAATCAGCCCCAGCATTTT CASRQGLNQPQHF
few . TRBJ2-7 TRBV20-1 TGCAGTGCTAGAGTAGGAGGCAGAGCCTACGAGCAGTACTTC CSARVGGRAYEQYF
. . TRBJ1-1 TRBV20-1 TGCAGTGCTAGACAGGCCAGGGGGAACACTGAAGCTTTCTTT CSARQARGNTEAFF
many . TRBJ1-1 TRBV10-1 TGCGCCAGCAGCCACGACAAGAACACTGAAGCTTTCTTT CASSHDKNTEAFF
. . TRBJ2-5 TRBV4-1 TGCGCCAGCAGCCAAGTTAGCACCCCTCAAGAGACCCAGTACTTC CASSQVSTPQETQYF
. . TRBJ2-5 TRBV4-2 TGTGCCAGCAGCCGATACAGGGAGACCCAGTACTTC CASSRYRETQYF